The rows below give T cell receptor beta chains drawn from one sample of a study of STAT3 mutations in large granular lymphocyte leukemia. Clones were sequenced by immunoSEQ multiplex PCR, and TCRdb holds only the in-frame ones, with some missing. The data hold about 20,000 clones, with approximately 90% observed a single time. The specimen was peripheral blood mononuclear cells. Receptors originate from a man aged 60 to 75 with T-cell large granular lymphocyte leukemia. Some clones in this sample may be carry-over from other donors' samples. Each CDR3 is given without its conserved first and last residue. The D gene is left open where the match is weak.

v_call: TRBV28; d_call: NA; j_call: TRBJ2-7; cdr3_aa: ASSLHEQY
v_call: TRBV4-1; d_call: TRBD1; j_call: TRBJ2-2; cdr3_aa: ASSHPFKGAHGELF
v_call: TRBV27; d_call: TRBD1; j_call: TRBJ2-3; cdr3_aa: ASSFRDRASVDTQY
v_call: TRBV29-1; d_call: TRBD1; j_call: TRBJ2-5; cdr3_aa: SVEGDSQETQY
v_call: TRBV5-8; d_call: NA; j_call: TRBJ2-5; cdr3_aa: ASSLVQETQY
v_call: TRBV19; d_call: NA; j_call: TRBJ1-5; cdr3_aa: ASNADSNQPQH
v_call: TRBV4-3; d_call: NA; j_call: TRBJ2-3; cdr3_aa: ASSQGATSGADTQY
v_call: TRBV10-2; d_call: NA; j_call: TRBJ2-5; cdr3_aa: ASSRLARGETQY
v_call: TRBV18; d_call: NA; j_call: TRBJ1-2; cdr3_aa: ASSPISGVGDYGYT
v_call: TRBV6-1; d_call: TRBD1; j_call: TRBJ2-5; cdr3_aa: ASSDPGTGQETQY
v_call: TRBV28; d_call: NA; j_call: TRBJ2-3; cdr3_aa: ASSPGPGRPDTQY
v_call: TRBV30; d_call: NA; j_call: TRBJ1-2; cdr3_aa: AWMGWGWSNYGYT
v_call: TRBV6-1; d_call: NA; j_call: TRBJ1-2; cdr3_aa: ASSVGISDYGYT
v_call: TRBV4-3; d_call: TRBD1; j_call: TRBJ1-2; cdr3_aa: ASSQGQGAQGYT
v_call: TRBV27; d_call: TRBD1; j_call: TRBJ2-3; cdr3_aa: ASLPGDRGRTDTQY
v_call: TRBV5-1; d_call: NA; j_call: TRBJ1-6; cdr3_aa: ASTRGGLIGNSPLH
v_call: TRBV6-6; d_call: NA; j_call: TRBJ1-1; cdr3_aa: ASSRPSEAF
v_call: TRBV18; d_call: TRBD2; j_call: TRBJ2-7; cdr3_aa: ASSPRGTSGRNEQY
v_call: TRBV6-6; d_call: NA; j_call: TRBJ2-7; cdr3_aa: ASRRPGSYEQY
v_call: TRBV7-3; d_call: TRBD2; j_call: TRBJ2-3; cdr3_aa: ASSPWTSGRTDTQY
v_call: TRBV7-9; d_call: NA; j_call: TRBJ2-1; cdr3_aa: ASSLKVRDSRGNEQF
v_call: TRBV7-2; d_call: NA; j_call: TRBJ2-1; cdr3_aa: ASSLMRYNEQF
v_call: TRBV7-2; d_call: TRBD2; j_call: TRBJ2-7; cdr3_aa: ASSLEASSASGGSYEQY
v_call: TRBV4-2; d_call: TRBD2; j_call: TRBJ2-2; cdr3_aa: ASSQELQAGGIPGELF
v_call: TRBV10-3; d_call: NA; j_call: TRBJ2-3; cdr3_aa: AIMRGGSTSTDTQY
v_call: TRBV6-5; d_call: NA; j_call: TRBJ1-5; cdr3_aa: ASTSDRNSNQPQH
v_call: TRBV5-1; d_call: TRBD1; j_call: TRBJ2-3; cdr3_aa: ASSLQGASTDTQY
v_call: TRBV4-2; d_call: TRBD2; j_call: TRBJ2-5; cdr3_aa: ASSQGGGTRETQY
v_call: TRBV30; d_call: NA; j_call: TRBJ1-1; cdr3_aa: AWRNRVTEAF
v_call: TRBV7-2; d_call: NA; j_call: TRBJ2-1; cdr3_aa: ASSLHGRGEQF
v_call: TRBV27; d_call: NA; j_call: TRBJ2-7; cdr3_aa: ASSPLRALSSYEQY
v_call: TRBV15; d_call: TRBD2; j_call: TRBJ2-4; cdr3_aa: ATSRDGTRGNIQY
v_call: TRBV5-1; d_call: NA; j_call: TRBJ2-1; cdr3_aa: ASSWERQGQF
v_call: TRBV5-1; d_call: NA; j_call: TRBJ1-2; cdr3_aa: ASSPDSTISAIDGYT
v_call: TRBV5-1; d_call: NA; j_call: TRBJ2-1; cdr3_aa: ASSPWTDFSYNEQF
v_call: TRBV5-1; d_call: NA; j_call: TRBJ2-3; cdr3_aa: ASRATSTDTQY
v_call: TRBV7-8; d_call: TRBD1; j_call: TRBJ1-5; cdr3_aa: ASSMTQGVGIQPQH
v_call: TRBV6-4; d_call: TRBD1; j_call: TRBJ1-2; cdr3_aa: ASSIPDREGGYT
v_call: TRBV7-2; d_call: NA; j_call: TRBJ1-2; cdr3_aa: ASSLAWDGYT
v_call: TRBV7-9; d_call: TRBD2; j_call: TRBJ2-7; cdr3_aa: ASSLTSGRGYEQY
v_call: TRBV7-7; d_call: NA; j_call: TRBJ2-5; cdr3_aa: ASSPSSAQETQY